This section outlines one TCR beta chain sequence together with its context. Distinct nucleotide sequences in the sample also encode this CDR3. Original analysis: Reference gene primer amplification yielded estimated nucleated cell counts. The data were produced by immunoSEQ multiplex PCR, yet TCRdb's version contains in-frame clones alone and is incomplete. From that table come the V and J calls and clone size; the DNA was used to work out D and trimming. The sample includes 200,000 to 250,000 clones, approximately 81% of them seen just once. This sample stems from a study of blood T cell repertoires in COVID-19. Study as a whole: Researchers got acute and convalescent COVID-19 samples from the United States, Italy and Spain.

Trimming took off 0 bases at V and 4 bases at J, with 8 bases between the two ends. This CDR3 is 14 amino acids long. The germline V gene encodes CDR1 SGDLS and CDR2 YYNGEE. The specimen was peripheral blood. The chain is built from TRBV9 and TRBJ2-1; maybe TRBD2 (5 bases). This TCR came from an elderly woman with acute or convalescent COVID-19. The CDR3 DNA sequence: TGTGCCAGCAGCGTAGGAGGGAATTACAATGAGCAGTTCTTC. Protein sequence: CASSVGGNYNEQFF.